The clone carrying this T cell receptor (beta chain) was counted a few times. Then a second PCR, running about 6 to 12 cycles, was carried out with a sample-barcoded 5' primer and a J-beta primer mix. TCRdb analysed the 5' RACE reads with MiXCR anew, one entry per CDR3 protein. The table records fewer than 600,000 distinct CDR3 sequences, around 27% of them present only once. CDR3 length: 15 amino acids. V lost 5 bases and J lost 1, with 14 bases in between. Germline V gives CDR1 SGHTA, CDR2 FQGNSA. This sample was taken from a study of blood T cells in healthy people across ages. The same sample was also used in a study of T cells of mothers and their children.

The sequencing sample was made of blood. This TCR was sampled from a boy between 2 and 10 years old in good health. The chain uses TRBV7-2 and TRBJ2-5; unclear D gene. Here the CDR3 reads CASSPGQGSQETQYF. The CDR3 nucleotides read TGTGCCAGCAGCCCGGGCCAAGGGTCCCAAGAGACCCAGTACTTC.